This TCR beta chain was documented in a study of vaccination and CD4 T cells after COVID-19. At the level of the study: Convalescent donors totaled six males and four females, including two who were Hispanic. Participants were administered two doses of either the BNT162b2 or the mRNA-1273 vaccine. Overlapping spike peptides from SARS-CoV-2, HCoV-NL63, HCoV-OC43 and HCoV-229E served to stimulate the cells.

Per the germline V gene, CDR1 is SGHRS and CDR2 is YFSETQ. V was shortened by 4 bases and J by 5 bases, with 15 bases between the two germline ends. The CDR3 consists of 14 residues. Cultured CD4+ T-cell DNA underwent Oncomine TCR Beta short-read sequencing. TCRdb reprocessed the PCR reads with MiXCR, giving one entry per CDR3 protein. The table records about 23,000 distinct CDR3 sequences, around 42% of them present only once. Treatment given: approximately 11-day PBMC culture with coronavirus spike peptide pools or control peptides (ViraFEST assay). This clonotype was observed a handful of times. No antigen is known for it.

This receptor was taken from a human donor who received a COVID-19 vaccine. The input for sequencing was CD4+ T cells from blood, cultured in vitro, taken before SARS-CoV-2 vaccination. V usage is TRBV5-1 and J usage is TRBJ1-1; the D gene is possibly TRBD1 (5 bases). CDR3 in amino acids: CASSGDLRGTEAFF. In nucleotides, the CDR3 is TGCGCCAGCAGCGGGGACCTCAGAGGTACTGAAGCTTTCTTT. Supplemented by reference TRBV5-1 and TRBJ1-1, the full variable domain reads KAGVTQTPRYLIKTRGQQVTLSCSPISGHRSVSWYQQTPGQGLQFLFEYFSETQRNKGNFPGRFSGRQFSNSRSEMNVSTLELGDSALYLCASSGDLRGTEAFFGQGTRLTVV.